These 8 T cell receptor beta chains were all obtained from the same sample, sequenced in a study of T cells in Graves' hyperthyroidism and ophthalmopathy. Amplification of TCR beta CDR3 regions used RNA as the template. With the HTBI primer set, the TCR CDR3 went through a first round of RT-PCR. TCRdb itself ran the multiplex PCR reads through MiXCR, one entry per CDR3 protein. The table lists hundreds of thousands of distinct CDR3 sequences, around 20% of them singletons. The sequencing sample was made of blood. The receptors shown here come from a woman between 50 and 59 years old with Graves' hyperthyroidism that later progressed to Graves' ophthalmopathy.

With regard to this clonotype: One end of the junction is discordant with germline, which a read error may explain. This chain uses TRBV6-5 with TRBJ2-1, with no clear D. Germline V gives CDR1 MNHEY, CDR2 SVGAGI. The CDR3 sequence is 16 residues long. As DNA, the CDR3 is TGCGCCAGCAGTTATCTCCTAGTAAGCTCCTACAATGAGCAGTTCTTC. This sequence encodes CASSYLLVSSYNEQFF.

Only a few counts were recorded for this clonotype. The rearrangement uses TRBV19 and TRBJ2-1, with D perhaps TRBD2 (5 bases). The CDR3 runs 14 residues. CDR1 is LNHDA and CDR2 is SQIVND in the germline V gene (reference sequence). V lost 3 bases to trimming and J lost 6 bases, with 12 bases between them. The CDR3 sequence is CASSIGGSLNEQFF. CDR3 nucleotides: TGTGCCAGTAGTATCGGCGGGTCCCTCAATGAGCAGTTCTTC.

In this sample, this clonotype turned up a few times. CDR3 DNA: TGTGCCAGCAGCCATGACACTGAAGCTTTCTTT. Translating gives CASSHDTEAFF. The rearrangement links TRBV6-2 or TRBV6-3 to TRBJ1-1, with D uncertain. The germline V gene has CDR1 MNHEY and CDR2 SVGEGT. The CDR3 has 11 amino acids. V gave up 6 bases and J gave up 3 bases, with 5 bases separating them.

This clonotype has ten or more counts. The CDR3 loop is CASSTGELFF. The CDR3 DNA sequence: TGTGCCAGCAGTACCGGGGAGCTGTTTTTT. This chain joins TRBV3-1 and TRBJ2-2; no firm D call. CDR3 length: 10 residues. V lost 6 bases and J lost 5, with 1 base in between. Germline assignment: CDR1 LGHDT and CDR2 YNNKEL (reference sequence). Full variable domain (remainder filled in from reference TRBV3-1 and TRBJ2-2): DTAVSQTPKYLVTQMGNDKSIKCEQNLGHDTMYWYKQDSKKFLKIMFSYNNKELIINETVPNRFSPKSPDKAHLNLHINSLELGDSAVYFCASSTGELFFGEGSRLTVL.

This clonotype came up a few times. The chain employs TRBV2 and TRBJ2-1; 9 nucleotides match TRBD1. The germline gives CDR1 SNHLY, CDR2 FYNNEI. The V segment lost 8 bases and the J segment 6 bases; nucleotides outside the gene matches: 5. This CDR3 contains 13 residues. CDR3 amino acids: CASPGQGPNEQFF. CDR3 in DNA: TGTGCCAGCCCGGGACAGGGCCCCAATGAGCAGTTCTTC.

This chain joins TRBV7-2 and TRBJ1-2; D ambiguous. CDR1 is SGHTA, CDR2 FQGNSA, per germline. Trimming shortened V by 5 bases and J by 0 bases, and 13 bases separated the two germline ends. This CDR3 has 15 amino acids. The CDR3 sequence is CASSPPDEANYGYTF. Written as DNA, the CDR3 is TGTGCCAGCAGCCCCCCCGACGAAGCTAACTATGGCTACACCTTC.

This clonotype was counted only a few times. This chain's CDR3 is CASSIQGASNTEAFF. The CDR3 DNA follows: TGTGCCAGTAGTATCCAGGGGGCGTCGAACACTGAAGCTTTCTTT. The gene calls are TRBV19 and TRBJ1-1; 8 nucleotides match TRBD1. Germline values: CDR1 LNHDA, CDR2 SQIVND (reference sequence). This CDR3 is 15 amino acids long. After removal of 3 bases from V and 1 base from J, the junction contained 4 bases not matched to a gene.

A few counts support this clonotype. J is TRBJ1-4 and V is TRBV12-3 or TRBV12-4; D is unclear. Trimming stripped 1 base from V and 10 bases from J, with 13 bases between. The CDR3 has 14 amino acids. CDR3 loop: CASSLGGSVAKLFF. The CDR3 DNA reads TGTGCCAGCAGTTTAGGGGGATCGGTCGCAAAACTGTTTTTT.